This T cell receptor beta chain was retrieved from a study of type 1 and type 2 diabetes patients. Study-wide results and limits: Type 2 diabetes patients had few highly-expanded CD4+ clones, median one.

Genomic DNA was the PCR template. Amplification of the beta chain CDR3 used 30 forward and 13 reverse multiplex primers. From the multiplex PCR reads, TCRdb called clonotypes with MiXCR, one entry per CDR3 protein. The sample has under 300,000 distinct CDR3 sequences, more than 40% seen once. On this clonotype itself: Its matching antigen is unknown.

The ends were cut back, 2 bases at V and 2 bases at J, with 11 bases in the middle. The CDR3 runs 15 residues. The germline V gene encodes CDR1 SGHTA and CDR2 FQGTGA. Sequencing was carried out using peripheral blood mononuclear cells (PBMCs). J is TRBJ2-3 and V is TRBV7-3; possible D gene TRBD2, 6 bases. The receptor was isolated from a man aged 18 to 29 with type 2 diabetes. CDR3 DNA: TGTGCCAGCAGCTTAGTTGGCGGGATCACAGATACGCAGTATTTT. This gives the protein CASSLVGGITDTQYF.